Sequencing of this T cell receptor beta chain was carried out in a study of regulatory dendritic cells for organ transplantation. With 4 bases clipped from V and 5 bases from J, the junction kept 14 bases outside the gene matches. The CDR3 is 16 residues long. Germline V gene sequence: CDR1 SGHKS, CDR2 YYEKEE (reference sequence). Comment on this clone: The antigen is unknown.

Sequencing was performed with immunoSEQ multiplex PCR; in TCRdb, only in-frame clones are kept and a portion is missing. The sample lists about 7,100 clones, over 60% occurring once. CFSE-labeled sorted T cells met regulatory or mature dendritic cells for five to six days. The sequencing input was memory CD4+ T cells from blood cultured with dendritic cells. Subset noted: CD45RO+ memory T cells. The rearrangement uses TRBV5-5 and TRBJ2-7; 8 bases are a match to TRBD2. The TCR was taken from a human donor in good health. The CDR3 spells CASSPRFGGGINEQYF. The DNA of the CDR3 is TGTGCCAGCAGCCCCCGGTTTGGCGGGGGGATTAACGAGCAGTACTTC.